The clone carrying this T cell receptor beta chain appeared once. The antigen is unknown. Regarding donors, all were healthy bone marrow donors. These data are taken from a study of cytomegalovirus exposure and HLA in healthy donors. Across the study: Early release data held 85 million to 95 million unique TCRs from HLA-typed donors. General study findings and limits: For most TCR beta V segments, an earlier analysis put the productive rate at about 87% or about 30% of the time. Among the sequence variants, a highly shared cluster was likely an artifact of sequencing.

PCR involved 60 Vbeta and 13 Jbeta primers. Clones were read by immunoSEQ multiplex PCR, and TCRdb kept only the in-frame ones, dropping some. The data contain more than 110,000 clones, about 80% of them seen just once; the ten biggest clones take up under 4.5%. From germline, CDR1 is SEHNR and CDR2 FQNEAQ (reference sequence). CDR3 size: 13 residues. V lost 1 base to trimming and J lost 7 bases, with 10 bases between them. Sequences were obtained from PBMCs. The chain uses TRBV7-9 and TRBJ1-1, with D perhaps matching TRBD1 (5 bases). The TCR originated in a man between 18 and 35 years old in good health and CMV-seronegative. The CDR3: CASSLDEGLEAFF. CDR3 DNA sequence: TGTGCCAGCAGCTTAGATGAGGGACTTGAAGCTTTCTTT.